This paragraph reports one T cell receptor (beta chain). Use of 60 Vbeta and 13 Jbeta primers characterized the PCR. Assay used: immunoSEQ multiplex PCR; TCRdb lists only in-frame clones, some missing. Altogether around 190,000 clones are present, around a tenth being singletons, with the ten largest covering 1% to 1.5%. This sample was included in a study of cytomegalovirus exposure and HLA in healthy donors. The germline V gene has CDR1 KGHSH and CDR2 LQKENI. Trimming stripped 2 bases from V and 4 bases from J, with 11 bases between. The CDR3 is 14 residues long. Sequenced input: PBMCs. The sequence derives from a woman aged 30 to 39 in good health and CMV-seropositive. This chain joins TRBV18 and TRBJ2-5; D is ambiguous. DNA of the CDR3: TGTGCCAGCTCACCAGACCCTGAGCGAGAGACCCAGTACTTC. Its translation is CASSPDPERETQYF. Based on the CDR3 plus reference TRBV18 and TRBJ2-5, the full variable domain is NAGVMQNPRHLVRRRGQEARLRCSPMKGHSHVYWYRQLPEEGLKFMVYLQKENIIDESGMPKERFSAEFPKEGPSILRIQQVVRGDSAAYFCASSPDPERETQYFGPGTRLLVL.